These 8 T cell receptor beta chains share one sample of origin, sequenced in a study of T cells in Graves' hyperthyroidism and ophthalmopathy. There were TCR beta CDR3 regions amplified from RNA transcripts. During a first-round RT-PCR of the TCR CDR3, the HTBI primer set was used. TCRdb fed the multiplex PCR reads into MiXCR, producing one record per CDR3 protein. This repertoire shows around 250,000 distinct CDR3 sequences, 13% to 15% found once; its top ten account for about 14%. The sequenced sample was blood. The receptors derive from a woman between 40 and 50 years old with Graves' hyperthyroidism that later progressed to Graves' ophthalmopathy.

This clonotype was counted at least ten times. This sequence joins TRBV19 and TRBJ2-7; 7 nucleotides align to TRBD2. CDR1 LNHDA and CDR2 SQIVND come from the germline V gene (reference sequence). Unmatched junction bases numbered 6, after V lost 5 bases and J lost 5 bases. This CDR3 region has 13 residues. CDR3 in amino acids: CASSAGEGNEQYF. In DNA form, the CDR3 reads TGTGCCAGTAGTGCGGGGGAGGGGAACGAGCAGTACTTC.

In its sample, this clonotype was seen many times. The chain joins TRBV20-1 to TRBJ2-1; 11 bases match TRBD2. This CDR3 has 13 amino acids. The germline V gene encodes CDR1 DFQATT and CDR2 SNEGSKA (reference sequence). CDR3 bases: TGCAGCGCAACTAGCGGGAGATACAATGAGCAGTTCTTC. The encoded protein is CSATSGRYNEQFF.

This clonotype was found many times. V is TRBV6-1 and J is TRBJ2-1, with D possibly TRBD2 on 6 matching bases. CDR3 length equals 16 residues. V was cut by 2 bases and J by 4 bases, with 15 bases left in between. Germline CDR1 MNHNS, CDR2 SASEGT. This chain's CDR3 is CASSEYSGRDYNEQFF. CDR3 DNA sequence: TGTGCCAGCAGTGAATATTCGGGGCGGGATTACAATGAGCAGTTCTTC.

This clonotype was detected ten times or more. This rearrangement joins TRBV29-1 to TRBJ2-7, with TRBD1 matching over 11 bases. Germline values: CDR1 SQVTM, CDR2 ANQGSEA. V was clipped by 6 bases and J by 6 bases; unmatched bases: 7. This CDR3 has 13 residues. This CDR3 is CSVIGQGAGEQYF. Here the CDR3 DNA reads TGCAGCGTCATTGGACAGGGGGCGGGCGAGCAGTACTTC.

This clonotype was counted many times. The chain carries TRBV10-1 and TRBJ2-1, with D perhaps being TRBD1 or TRBD2 (6 bases each). CDR1 and CDR2 (germline): WNHNN, SYGVQD (reference sequence). Trimming pared 3 bases from V and 8 bases from J, leaving 20 bases between. This CDR3 region has 16 residues. In DNA form, the CDR3 reads TGCGCCAGCAGTGAATACGAGGGGGGTGCAGGGGATGAGCAGTTCTTC. Encoded protein: CASSEYEGGAGDEQFF.

This clonotype was seen ten or more times. The chain has TRBV5-1 and TRBJ2-1, with D hard to call. The length of the CDR3 is 15 residues. The germline V gene encodes CDR1 SGHRS and CDR2 YFSETQ. Deletions cut 0 bases from V and 3 bases from J, with 10 bases between. This CDR3 reads CASSLAKYNYNEQFF. The CDR3 DNA follows: TGCGCCAGCAGCTTGGCCAAGTACAACTACAATGAGCAGTTCTTC.

This clonotype has at least ten counts. This chain connects TRBV12-3 or TRBV12-4 to TRBJ2-7; D not certain. V lost 4 bases, J lost 6 bases, and 13 bases lay in between. This CDR3 spans 13 amino acids. In DNA, the CDR3 is TGTGCCAGCAGTTCTAGGCTTGGACGCGAGCAGTACTTC. Translating gives CASSSRLGREQYF.

This clonotype was seen repeatedly, ten times or more. The chain couples TRBV28 to TRBJ1-5; D is uncertain. The CDR3 contains 12 residues. V gave up 6 bases and J gave up 3 bases, with 6 bases separating them. The germline V gene encodes CDR1 MDHEN and CDR2 SYDVKM. The CDR3: CASSSNNQPQHF. The CDR3 DNA reads as TGTGCCAGCAGCTCAAACAATCAGCCCCAGCATTTT.